These 2 T cell receptor beta chains share one sample of origin, sequenced in a study of blood T cell repertoires in COVID-19. TCRdb's copy holds only in-frame clones and misses some; the assay was immunoSEQ multiplex PCR. The sample lists roughly 220,000 clones; roughly 79% were seen once. Sequencing was done on a sample of peripheral blood. The origin of the receptors is a woman of 80 years or more with COVID-19, enrolled during active disease.

The rearrangement uses TRBV10-3 and TRBJ1-2, with a weak D call TRBD1 (6 bases). This CDR3 spans 13 amino acids. The germline gives CDR1 ENHRY, CDR2 SYGVKD. Trimming cost V 0 bases and J 8 bases, with 10 bases left between them. CDR3 in amino acids: CAISESQGNGYTF. The CDR3 DNA reads TGTGCCATCAGTGAGTCACAGGGAAACGGCTACACCTTC.

The chain couples TRBV24-1 to TRBJ2-3, with D perhaps matching TRBD1 (7 bases). CDR1 is KGHDR, CDR2 SFDVKD, per germline. V was cut by 3 bases and J by 8 bases, with 17 bases left in between. The CDR3 is made up of 15 amino acids. As DNA, the CDR3 is TGTGCCACCAGTGATACGCGGGACAGCCGGACTACGCAGTATTTT. It codes for CATSDTRDSRTTQYF.